The 19 T cell receptor beta chains given below trace back to one sample, sequenced in a study of cytomegalovirus exposure and HLA in healthy donors (dated by TCRdb to about 2017). Library generation was performed with the immunoSEQ multiplex PCR assay. The multiplex PCR relied on a mix of 60 forward primers for TCR Vbeta segments and 13 reverse primers for TCR Jbeta segments. TCRdb took this table from immuneACCESS and kept in-frame rearrangements with V and J called. Such tables lack part of the clones; where checked against another copy, unresolved V genes explain under half of the gap, and the rest is unexplained. In all, the sample holds about 140,000 clones, and about 75% of those were seen once. The top ten clonotypes cover roughly 1.7% of the sample. The sequenced sample consisted of PBMCs. Receptors were obtained from a woman aged 25 to 39 in good health and CMV-seronegative.

This sequence joins TRBV2 and TRBJ2-1, with D possibly being TRBD2 (5 bases). This CDR3 spans 16 amino acids. Germline CDR1 reads SNHLY; CDR2 reads FYNNEI. Trimming removed 1 base at V and 1 base at J, with 11 bases between. Here the CDR3 DNA reads TGTGCCAGCAGTGAAGGGTTCGGGATTTCCTACAATGAGCAGTTCTTC. Translation: CASSEGFGISYNEQFF.

The V and J genes are TRBV5-1 and TRBJ1-2; TRBD1 agrees at 7 bases. The CDR3 has 13 amino acids. Germline V gene lookup returns CDR1 SGHRS and CDR2 YFSETQ. V lost 2 bases to trimming and J lost 8 bases; unmatched junction nucleotides: 6. CDR3 DNA: TGCGCCAGCAGCTTAGAGACAGGGATCGGCTACACCTTC. It specifies CASSLETGIGYTF.

The V and J genes are TRBV7-6 and TRBJ1-4; a weak D match, TRBD1 (5 bases). Germline V CDR1 and CDR2: SGHVS, FNYEAQ. Trimming took 5 bases from V and 0 from J, leaving 10 bases between them. The CDR3 covers 15 residues. The CDR3 is CASSPLTATNEKLFF. The DNA for the CDR3 is TGTGCCAGCAGCCCCCTGACAGCAACTAATGAAAAACTGTTTTTT.

V usage is TRBV2 and J usage is TRBJ2-7; unclear D gene. The CDR3 is 14 residues long. Germline V lookup: CDR1 SNHLY, CDR2 FYNNEI. The CDR3 reads CASRVGPQPYEQYV. The CDR3 DNA reads as TGTGCCAGCAGGGTGGGTCCACAACCCTACGAACAGTACGTC.

The chain couples TRBV6-1 to TRBJ2-5; 9 bases are a match to TRBD1. The length of the CDR3 is 15 residues. CDR1 is MNHNS, CDR2 SASEGT, per germline. The ends lost 3 bases at V and 2 bases at J; junction bases unmatched: 4. Here the CDR3 DNA reads TGTGCCAGCAGTGATATGACAGGGGGACAAGAGACCCAGTACTTC. Encoded protein: CASSDMTGGQETQYF.

The chain has TRBV6-5 and TRBJ2-5, with 11 bases that match TRBD1. Germline trimming cut 2 bases from V and 7 bases from J; bases unmatched to any gene: 9. This CDR3 has 16 amino acids. Germline V lookup: CDR1 MNHEY, CDR2 SVGAGI. CDR3 region: CASSYGGTGGWATQYF. The CDR3 DNA is TGTGCCAGCAGTTACGGCGGGACAGGGGGATGGGCGACCCAGTACTTC.

J is TRBJ1-4 and V is TRBV13; D is unresolved. Germline CDR1 reads PRHDT; CDR2 reads FYEKMQ (reference sequence). This CDR3 contains 13 residues. V was pared by 3 bases and J by 8 bases, with 10 bases between. The CDR3 spells CASSFLSAEKLFF. The CDR3 bases are TGTGCCAGCAGCTTCCTGAGCGCAGAAAAACTGTTTTTT.

The chain links TRBV2 to TRBJ2-5; 8 positions agree with TRBD1. The CDR3 sequence is 14 residues long. Germline CDR1 reads SNHLY; CDR2 reads FYNNEI. J was trimmed by 1 base and V by 6 bases; bases with no gene match: 4. CDR3 residues: CASSGQGFQETQYF. CDR3 nucleotide sequence: TGTGCCAGCAGCGGACAGGGATTCCAAGAGACCCAGTACTTC.

This chain connects TRBV7-2 to TRBJ2-3, with D unresolved. The CDR3 totals 13 residues. Trimming took 4 bases from V and 6 from J, leaving 11 bases between them. Germline assignment: CDR1 SGHTA and CDR2 FQGNSA. DNA for the CDR3: TGTGCCAGCAGCTCTCCCTATGCCGATACGCAGTATTTT. Translating gives CASSSPYADTQYF.

The genes are TRBV5-1 and TRBJ2-1, with a weak D call TRBD2 (5 bases). The CDR3 sequence is 15 residues long. The germline gives CDR1 SGHRS, CDR2 YFSETQ. With 1 base removed from V and 0 bases from J, the gap between germline ends came to 8 bases. CDR3 protein: CASSLWTDSYNEQFF. In DNA, the CDR3 is TGCGCCAGCAGCTTGTGGACTGACTCCTACAATGAGCAGTTCTTC.

The chain couples TRBV5-1 to TRBJ2-3, with 11 bases matching TRBD1. The trim removed 4 bases at V and 6 bases at J, leaving 7 bases unmatched. CDR1 and CDR2 (germline): SGHRS, YFSETQ. The CDR3 totals 15 residues. This CDR3 is CASSVGQGGVDTQYF. In nucleotides, the CDR3 is TGCGCCAGCAGCGTGGGACAGGGGGGCGTCGATACGCAGTATTTT.

The chain joins TRBV6-5 to TRBJ1-2; 7 positions agree with TRBD1. Germline V CDR1 and CDR2: MNHEY, SVGAGI. The CDR3 is made up of 15 amino acids. The V gene end was trimmed by 0 bases and the J gene end by 6 bases; junction bases not matched to a gene: 7. CDR3 in DNA: TGTGCCAGCAGTTACTCCTTTTCCGGGACAGATGGCTACACCTTC. Translating it yields CASSYSFSGTDGYTF.

This clone was detected ten times or more. This chain uses TRBV2 with TRBJ1-6; a possible D gene is TRBD1 (5 bases). The CDR3 loop spans 11 amino acids. Trimming cost V 5 bases and J 14 bases, with 10 bases left between them. Germline CDR1 and CDR2: SNHLY and FYNNEI. The CDR3 sequence is CASSQGTTLHF. The CDR3 nucleotides read TGTGCCAGCAGTCAGGGTACGACCCTCCACTTT.

This clone came up a few times. V usage is TRBV30 and J usage is TRBJ1-1, with D maybe TRBD1 (6 bases). The V end lost 0 bases, the J end lost 5 bases, and 16 bases lay between the germline ends. CDR3 length: 15 amino acids. CDR1 and CDR2 (germline): GTSNPN, SVGIG (reference sequence). CDR3 sequence: CAWSVKGRGGTEAFF. CDR3 sequence (DNA): TGTGCCTGGAGTGTAAAAGGCAGGGGCGGAACTGAAGCTTTCTTT.

The J gene is TRBJ2-1, the V gene TRBV28; 9 bases fit TRBD2. CDR3 length: 14 amino acids. J lost 12 bases, V lost 11 bases, and 17 bases had no gene match. Germline V gene sequence: CDR1 MDHEN, CDR2 SYDVKM. The chain's CDR3 is CASREWREGPLQFF. DNA for the CDR3: TGTGCCTCAAGGGAGTGGCGGGAGGGCCCTCTGCAGTTCTTC.

This rearrangement joins TRBV2 to TRBJ2-1, with 7 bases aligning to TRBD2. CDR1 and CDR2 (germline): SNHLY, FYNNEI. The junction had 7 bases not matched to a gene; V was cut back by 8 bases and J by 3 bases. CDR3 length equals 14 residues. The CDR3 coding sequence is TGTGCCAGCGTCCGGGAGGAGATCTACAATGAGCAGTTCTTC. This translates into CASVREEIYNEQFF.

The genes are TRBV7-9 and TRBJ2-1; the match to TRBD2 covers 11 bases. The ends lost 0 bases at V and 2 bases at J; junction bases unmatched: 0. This CDR3 is built from 16 residues. Germline V gives CDR1 SEHNR, CDR2 FQNEAQ (reference sequence). DNA of the CDR3: TGTGCCAGCAGCTTAGCACTAGCGGGGGCCTACAATGAGCAGTTCTTC. Translating it yields CASSLALAGAYNEQFF.

J is TRBJ2-6 and V is TRBV7-3; tentatively, D is TRBD2 (5 bases). The ends were cut back, 6 bases at V and 4 bases at J, with 10 bases in the middle. This CDR3 comprises 14 residues. Germline V gene sequence: CDR1 SGHTA, CDR2 FQGTGA. The CDR3 reads CASSRPGGANVLTF. The CDR3 DNA sequence: TGTGCCAGCAGTCGCCCGGGAGGGGCCAACGTCCTGACTTTC. Looking up the rest from reference TRBV7-3 and TRBJ2-6 gives the full variable domain: GAGVSQTPSNKVTEKGKYVELRCDPISGHTALYWYRQSLGQGPEFLIYFQGTGAADDSGLPNDRFFAVRPEGSVSTLKIQRTERGDSAVYLCASSRPGGANVLTFGAGSRLTVL.

The chain employs TRBV27 and TRBJ2-3; D not resolved. This CDR3 is built from 15 residues. Germline loops: CDR1 MNHEY, CDR2 SMNVEV (reference sequence). V lost 1 base, J lost 2 bases, and 10 bases lay in between. Here the CDR3 reads CASSLFGATTDTQYF. The CDR3 coding sequence is TGTGCCAGCAGTTTATTCGGAGCTACCACAGATACGCAGTATTTT.